The present T cell receptor beta chain was sequenced within a study of blood T cell repertoires in COVID-19. Across the study: The samples span acute and convalescent COVID-19 from the United States, Italy and Spain. Sample material is recorded as cDNA or gDNA derived from T cells, B-cell-depleted T cells, or PBMCs.

How the authors handled the data: Amplifying reference gene primers gave estimates of nucleated cell counts. Clones were sequenced by immunoSEQ multiplex PCR, and TCRdb holds only the in-frame ones, with some missing. The V and J calls and clone size come from that table; D and trimming were worked out from the DNA. The sample gives over 200,000 clones, around nine tenths of which show up once; approximately 9.8% is in the top ten. Between the trimmed V and J ends, which lost 7 bases and 6 bases, there was a span of 12 bases. The germline V gene has CDR1 SQVTM and CDR2 ANQGSEA. The CDR3 is 11 amino acids.

The TCR comes from a man in his forties who had recovered from COVID-19. The sequencing input was peripheral blood. The gene calls are TRBV29-1 and TRBJ1-1; a weak D match, TRBD1 (6 bases). CDR3 sequence reads: CSAGRGAEAFF. DNA of the CDR3: TGCAGCGCCGGGAGGGGGGCTGAAGCTTTCTTT. Looking up the rest from reference TRBV29-1 and TRBJ1-1 gives the full variable domain: SAVISQKPSRDICQRGTSLTIQCQVDSQVTMMFWYRQQPGQSLTLIATANQGSEATYESGFVIDKFPISRPNLTFSTLTVSNMSPEDSSIYLCSAGRGAEAFFGQGTRLTVV.